The entry below describes one T cell receptor beta chain. Its target is not known. The sample belongs to a study of shared clonotypes between healthy human individuals. For the study at large: Samples came from two female and a few male donors aged 18 to 49. General study findings and limits: Naive CD4 clonotypes were shared across a handful of donors at 4.5% to 6.5%.

The method was immunoSEQ multiplex PCR; TCRdb's version includes in-frame clones alone and lacks a portion of them. This table has roughly 2 million clones, roughly 95% appearing once. CDR3 length: 14 residues. V lost 0 bases and J lost 1, with 6 bases in between. Germline assignment: CDR1 MNHEY and CDR2 SVGAGI. The TCR originated in a man in his late teens or twenties in good health. This chain uses TRBV6-5 with TRBJ1-1; D ambiguous. The material sequenced was naive CD4+ T cells sorted from blood. The subset here: CD45RA+ positively selected. The CDR3 loop is CASSYSYGNTEAFF. CDR3 nucleotide sequence: TGTGCCAGCAGTTACTCCTACGGGAACACTGAAGCTTTCTTT.